The 7 T cell receptor beta chains below come from one sample, sequenced in a study of blood T cell repertoires in COVID-19. The table came from immunoSEQ multiplex PCR; TCRdb's copy has only in-frame clones and leaves some out. Altogether around 150,000 clones are present, 80% to 90% being singletons, with the ten largest covering roughly 3.4%. Sequenced sample: peripheral blood. These receptors were taken from an older man with acute or convalescent COVID-19.

The chain has TRBV15 and TRBJ2-7; 9 bases map to TRBD2. The ends lost 1 base at V and 4 bases at J; junction bases unmatched: 8. The CDR3 is made up of 16 amino acids. The germline V gene has CDR1 LNHNV and CDR2 YYDKDF (reference sequence). The CDR3 sequence is CATSRGGSGSLYEQYF. The CDR3 nucleotides are TGTGCCACCAGCAGAGGAGGTAGCGGGAGCTTGTACGAGCAGTACTTC.

The V call is TRBV6-5, the J call TRBJ2-7, with a possible D match to TRBD2 (6 bases). This CDR3 is 14 amino acids long. Between the trimmed V and J ends, which lost 2 bases and 7 bases, there was a span of 15 bases. The germline CDR1 and CDR2 sequences are MNHEY and SVGAGI. CDR3 loop: CASSYRPPGREQYF. In DNA, the CDR3 is TGTGCCAGCAGTTACCGGCCCCCTGGGAGGGAGCAGTACTTC.

This chain connects TRBV28 to TRBJ2-3, with 9 bases lining up with TRBD1. The germline CDR1 and CDR2 sequences are MDHEN and SYDVKM. J gave up 4 bases and V 5 bases, and 10 bases lay outside the gene matches. This CDR3 has 16 residues. The CDR3 DNA reads as TGTGCCAGCAGTCCATTCGGGACAGGGAACGCAGATACGCAGTATTTT. This encodes CASSPFGTGNADTQYF.

This chain connects TRBV10-3 to TRBJ1-3; no clear D. Germline V gene data show CDR1 as ENHRY and CDR2 as SYGVKD. Trimming cost V 0 bases and J 0 bases, with 6 bases left between them. The CDR3 runs 15 residues. This chain's CDR3 is CAISESSSSGNTIYF. The CDR3 coding sequence is TGTGCCATCAGTGAGTCGAGCTCCTCTGGAAACACCATATATTTT.

V usage is TRBV5-1 and J usage is TRBJ1-4; no definite D call. The germline V gene has CDR1 SGHRS and CDR2 YFSETQ. The CDR3 sequence is 15 residues long. V dropped 0 bases and J dropped 0 bases, with 6 bases sitting between them. The CDR3 sequence is CASSLDLATNEKLFF. In nucleotides, the CDR3 is TGCGCCAGCAGCTTGGACTTGGCAACTAATGAAAAACTGTTTTTT. Combining the CDR3 with reference TRBV5-1 and TRBJ1-4 gives the whole variable domain KAGVTQTPRYLIKTRGQQVTLSCSPISGHRSVSWYQQTPGQGLQFLFEYFSETQRNKGNFPGRFSGRQFSNSRSEMNVSTLELGDSALYLCASSLDLATNEKLFFGSGTQLSVL.

This rearrangement joins TRBV7-2 to TRBJ1-5; 7 nucleotides align to TRBD1. After removal of 6 bases from V and 2 bases from J, the junction contained 4 bases not matched to a gene. The CDR3 spans 14 residues. Germline-derived CDR1 and CDR2 are SGHTA and FQGNSA. The CDR3 DNA reads TGTGCCAGCAGACGGACAGGTGGCAATCAGCCCCAGCATTTT. Protein sequence: CASRRTGGNQPQHF.

This clone was seen more than once but under ten times. The V gene is TRBV4-3, the J gene TRBJ2-1; the match to TRBD2 covers 8 bases. Germline V gene lookup returns CDR1 LGHNA and CDR2 YSLEER. Trimming took 1 base from V and 9 from J; bases not matched to a gene: 11. The length of the CDR3 is 16 residues. The CDR3 here is CASSQVPSGSPGEQFF. In DNA, the CDR3 is TGCGCCAGCAGCCAAGTTCCAAGCGGGAGTCCCGGTGAGCAGTTCTTC.